The clone carrying this T cell receptor (beta chain) has just a few counts. Treatment indicated: preoperative locoregional IRX-2 cytokine immunotherapy. Patients received preoperative, locoregional IRX-2 cytokine immunotherapy in a phase Ib study. Generated by immunoSEQ multiplex PCR, the TCRdb table keeps only in-frame clones and is missing some. Among around 28,000 clones listed, about 77% were seen once. CDR1 and CDR2 from the germline V gene are SGHNT and YENEEA. The length of the CDR3 is 14 residues. V was clipped by 5 bases and J by 8 bases, with 18 bases between them. This entry belongs to a study of preoperative IRX-2 immunotherapy in early breast cancer.

The rearrangement joins TRBV11-3 to TRBJ1-1; maybe TRBD1 (6 bases). The TCR comes from a human donor with breast cancer. The material sequenced was lymph node tissue, taken before IRX-2 immunotherapy. This chain's CDR3 is CASSPQLGQTEAFF. The CDR3 DNA is TGTGCCAGCAGCCCACAACTCGGACAGACGGAAGCTTTCTTT. The full variable domain, in which reference TRBV11-3 and TRBJ1-1 provide the parts outside the CDR3, is EAGVVQSPRYKIIEKKQPVAFWCNPISGHNTLYWYLQNLGQGPELLIRYENEEAVDDSQLPKDRFSAERLKGVDSTLKIQPAELGDSAVYLCASSPQLGQTEAFFGQGTRLTVV.